This TCR beta chain originates from a study of regulatory T cells in long-lasting Graves disease. General study results and limits: Having few samples may have compromised the accuracy. Between persistent patients, 2,500 to 3,500 public clonotypes were shared, exceeding the 900 to 1,000 shared between new patients. Lower TCR diversity characterized persistent Graves' patients relative to newly diagnosed patients. Researchers reported studying only peripheral blood, not thyroid tissue.

Construction of TCR beta libraries relied on iRepertoire HTBI primers and on Arm-PCR targeting CDR3 regions. TCRdb re-analysed the multiplex PCR reads in MiXCR, keeping a single row per CDR3 protein. The table has about 400,000 distinct CDR3 sequences, around 21% seen once. As for time point: persistent/refractory GD, antithyroid drugs over 5 years with positive TRAb. PBMCs provided the RNA from which the TCR library was made. The CDR3 extends over 15 amino acids. From germline, CDR1 is SQVTM and CDR2 ANQGSEA. V was pared by 8 bases and J by 4 bases, with 18 bases between. There are a few counts of this clonotype. Antigen specificity is unknown.

The TCR comes from a female donor with Graves disease. The J gene is TRBJ1-6, the V gene TRBV29-1; possible D gene TRBD1, 5 bases. The sample consisted of peripheral blood mononuclear cells (PBMCs), taken when the disease was refractory, from a patient treated with antithyroid drugs. The CDR3 DNA reads TGCAGCCCGATGAAACCCGGGGGTTATAATTCACCCCTCCACTTT. Translated, it gives CSPMKPGGYNSPLHF. The full variable domain, in which reference TRBV29-1 and TRBJ1-6 provide the parts outside the CDR3, is SAVISQKPSRDICQRGTSLTIQCQVDSQVTMMFWYRQQPGQSLTLIATANQGSEATYESGFVIDKFPISRPNLTFSTLTVSNMSPEDSSIYLCSPMKPGGYNSPLHFGNGTRLTVT.